This T cell receptor (beta chain) was captured by sequencing in a study of technical replicates of blood from several donors. TCRdb keeps only in-frame clones here, not all; method: immunoSEQ multiplex PCR. The sample holds roughly 97,000 clones, 95% to 96% seen once. This CDR3 contains 14 residues. V was clipped by 3 bases and J by 5 bases, with 14 bases between them. CDR1 is LNHDA, CDR2 SQIVND, per germline (reference sequence). The genes are TRBV19 and TRBJ2-7; D unclear. This TCR was recovered from a human donor in good health. Sequenced: T cells isolated from PBMCs. CDR3 bases: TGTGCCAGTAGTATGGTGGGTGTAGCACACGAGCAGTACTTC. Translation gives CASSMVGVAHEQYF.